This TCR beta chain was profiled in a study of blood T cell repertoires in COVID-19. Study-level background: The United States, Italy and Spain were the sources of the acute and convalescent COVID-19 samples. From T cells, B-cell-depleted T cells, or PBMCs came the material, which was cDNA or gDNA.

Unmatched junction bases numbered 7, after V lost 0 bases and J lost 7 bases. Germline V gene data show CDR1 as MNHEY and CDR2 as SVGAGI. The CDR3 contains 15 residues. Data came from immunoSEQ multiplex PCR; TCRdb stores just in-frame clones and leaves some out. Here the sample spans 300,000 to 450,000 clones, roughly 86% being singletons. Researchers sorted participants into cohorts using their self-reported clinical history. The chain is built from TRBV6-5 and TRBJ1-2; 8 positions agree with TRBD1. The sequenced sample consisted of PBMCs or T cells enriched from blood (not recorded which). The sequence was collected from a young man who had recovered from COVID-19. In DNA form, the CDR3 reads TGTGCCAGCAGTTACTCGCAGGGGGCCCCTATTGGCTACACCTTC. It codes for CASSYSQGAPIGYTF.